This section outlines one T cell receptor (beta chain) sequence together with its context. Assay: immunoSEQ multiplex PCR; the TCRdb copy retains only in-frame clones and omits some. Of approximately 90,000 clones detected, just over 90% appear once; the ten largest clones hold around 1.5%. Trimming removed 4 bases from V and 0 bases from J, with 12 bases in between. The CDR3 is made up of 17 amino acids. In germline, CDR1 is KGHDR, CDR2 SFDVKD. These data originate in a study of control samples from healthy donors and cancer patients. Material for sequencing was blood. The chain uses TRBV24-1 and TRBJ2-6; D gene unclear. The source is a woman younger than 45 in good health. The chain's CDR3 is CATSDPDGPSGANVLTF. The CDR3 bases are TGTGCCACCAGTGACCCAGACGGACCCTCTGGGGCCAACGTCCTGACTTTC.